The 5 T cell receptor beta chains below come from one sample, sequenced in a study of blood T cell repertoires in COVID-19 (dated by TCRdb to about 2020). Libraries came from the immunoSEQ multiplex PCR assay. Entries here come from immuneACCESS through TCRdb and include only in-frame sequences with V and J called. Some clones fail to appear in such tables; in the studies checked, an unresolved V gene covers under half of the shortfall, and the cause of the remainder is unknown. The sample records approximately 250,000 clones, roughly 86% of which are singletons. The ten largest clones take up over 8% of the sample. Sequences were obtained from peripheral blood. The receptor set was obtained from a middle-aged man with active or convalescent COVID-19.

The chain carries TRBV27 and TRBJ2-7; the match to TRBD2 covers 14 bases. Germline CDR1 and CDR2: MNHEY and SMNVEV (reference sequence). The CDR3 length is 16 residues. The trim removed 2 bases at V and 4 bases at J, leaving 4 bases unmatched. The CDR3 region has the DNA TGTGCCAGCAGTTTAAGGGGACTAGCGGGAGCTTACGAGCAGTACTTC. Amino acid sequence: CASSLRGLAGAYEQYF.

The V and J genes are TRBV18 and TRBJ1-5; D gene unclear. V was clipped by 2 bases and J by 7 bases, with 9 bases between them. The CDR3 sequence is 13 residues long. Germline-derived CDR1 and CDR2 are KGHSH and LQKENI. The CDR3: CASSPGPVQPQHF. The CDR3 DNA reads as TGTGCCAGCTCACCAGGCCCCGTCCAGCCCCAGCATTTT.

V usage is TRBV19 and J usage is TRBJ1-5; 8 nucleotides match TRBD1. The CDR3 consists of 15 residues. V lost 2 bases, J lost 4 bases, and 4 bases stayed unmatched. In germline, CDR1 is LNHDA, CDR2 SQIVND (reference sequence). CDR3 protein: CASSIQGAGNQPQHF. CDR3 DNA sequence: TGTGCCAGTAGTATACAGGGGGCGGGTAATCAGCCCCAGCATTTT.

The chain carries TRBV6-6 and TRBJ1-5; TRBD1 matches at 8 bases. Germline V lookup: CDR1 MNHNY, CDR2 SVGAGI (reference sequence). V trimming: 6 bases; J trimming: 7 bases; junction bases outside the gene matches: 11. The CDR3 contains 15 residues. CDR3 sequence: CASRPTGAQGQPQHF. In nucleotides, the CDR3 is TGTGCCAGCAGGCCGACAGGGGCGCAGGGGCAGCCCCAGCATTTT.

The chain combines TRBV19 with TRBJ1-6; 11 positions agree with TRBD1. V lost 9 bases to trimming and J lost 10 bases; unmatched junction nucleotides: 11. There are 15 residues in the CDR3. Germline assignment: CDR1 LNHDA and CDR2 SQIVND (reference sequence). This CDR3 reads CASRRTGGKSSPLHF. CDR3 sequence (DNA): TGTGCCAGCAGAAGGACAGGGGGCAAGAGCTCACCCCTCCACTTT.